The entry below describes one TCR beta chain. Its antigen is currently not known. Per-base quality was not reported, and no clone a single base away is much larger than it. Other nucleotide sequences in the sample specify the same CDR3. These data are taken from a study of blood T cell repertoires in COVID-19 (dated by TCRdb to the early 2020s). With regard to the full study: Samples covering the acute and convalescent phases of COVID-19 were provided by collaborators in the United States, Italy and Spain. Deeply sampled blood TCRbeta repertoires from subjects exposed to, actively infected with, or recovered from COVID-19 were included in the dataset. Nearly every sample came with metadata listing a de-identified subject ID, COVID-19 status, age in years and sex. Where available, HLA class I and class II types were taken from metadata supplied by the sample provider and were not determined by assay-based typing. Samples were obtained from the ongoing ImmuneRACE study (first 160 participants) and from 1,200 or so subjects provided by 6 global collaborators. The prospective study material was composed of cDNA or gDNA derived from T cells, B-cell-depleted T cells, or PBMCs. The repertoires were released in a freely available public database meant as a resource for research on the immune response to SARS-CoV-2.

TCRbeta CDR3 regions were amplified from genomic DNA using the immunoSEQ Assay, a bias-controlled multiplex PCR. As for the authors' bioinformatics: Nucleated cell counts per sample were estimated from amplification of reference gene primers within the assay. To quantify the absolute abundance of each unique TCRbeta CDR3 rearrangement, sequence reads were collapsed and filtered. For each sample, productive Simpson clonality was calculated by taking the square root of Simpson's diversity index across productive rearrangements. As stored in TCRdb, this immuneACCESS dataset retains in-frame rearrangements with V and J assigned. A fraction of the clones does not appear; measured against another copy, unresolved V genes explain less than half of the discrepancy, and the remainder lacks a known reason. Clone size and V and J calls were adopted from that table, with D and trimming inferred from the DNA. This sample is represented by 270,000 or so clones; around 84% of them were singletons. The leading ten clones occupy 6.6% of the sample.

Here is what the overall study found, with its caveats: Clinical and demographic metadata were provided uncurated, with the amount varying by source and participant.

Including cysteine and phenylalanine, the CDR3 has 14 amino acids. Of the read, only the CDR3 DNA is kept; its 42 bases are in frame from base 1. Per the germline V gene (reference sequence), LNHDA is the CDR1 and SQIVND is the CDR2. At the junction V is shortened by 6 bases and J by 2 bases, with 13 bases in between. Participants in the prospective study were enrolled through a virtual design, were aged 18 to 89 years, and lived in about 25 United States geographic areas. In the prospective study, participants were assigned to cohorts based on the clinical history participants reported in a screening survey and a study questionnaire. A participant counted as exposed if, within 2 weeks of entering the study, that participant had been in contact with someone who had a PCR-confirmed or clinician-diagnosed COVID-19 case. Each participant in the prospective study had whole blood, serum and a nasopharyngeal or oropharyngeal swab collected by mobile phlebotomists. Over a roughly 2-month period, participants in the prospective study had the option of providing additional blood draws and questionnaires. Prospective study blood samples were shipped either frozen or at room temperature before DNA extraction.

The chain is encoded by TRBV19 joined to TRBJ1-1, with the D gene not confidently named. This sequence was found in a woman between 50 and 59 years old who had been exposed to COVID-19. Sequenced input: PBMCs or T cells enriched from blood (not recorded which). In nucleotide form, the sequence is TGTGCCAGTAGCCCTCGGACTGCTAACACTGAAGCTTTCTTT. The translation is CASSPRTANTEAFF.